Presented here are 11 T cell receptor beta chains from one specimen sequenced in a study of cytomegalovirus exposure and HLA in healthy donors. The PCR ran on 60 Vbeta and 13 Jbeta primers. TCRdb's table, derived via immunoSEQ multiplex PCR, lists solely in-frame clones and lacks some. The repertoire has about 26,000 clones, just under 70% of them found once; the top ten carry roughly 4.4%. Source material: PBMCs. All receptors derive from a woman between 50 and 59 years old in good health and CMV-seronegative.

V usage is TRBV7-2 and J usage is TRBJ2-5; 9 bases fit TRBD2. This CDR3 contains 16 residues. V lost 5 bases to trimming and J lost 5 bases; unmatched junction nucleotides: 12. Per the germline V gene, CDR1 is SGHTA and CDR2 is FQGNSA. The CDR3 DNA sequence: TGTGCCAGCAGCCTAACTAGCGGGCTCATACAGGAGACCCAGTACTTC. Amino acids: CASSLTSGLIQETQYF. The full variable domain, in which reference TRBV7-2 and TRBJ2-5 provide the parts outside the CDR3, is GAGVSQSPSNKVTEKGKDVELRCDPISGHTALYWYRQSLGQGLEFLIYFQGNSAPDKSGLPSDRFSAERTGGSVSTLTIQRTQQEDSAVYLCASSLTSGLIQETQYFGPGTRLLVL.

This chain connects TRBV11-2 to TRBJ1-5, with TRBD1 as a possible D gene (6 bases). Trimming removed 2 bases from V and 4 bases from J, with 9 bases in between. This CDR3 contains 14 residues. Germline lookup yields CDR1 SGHAT and CDR2 FQNNGV. Written as DNA, the CDR3 is TGTGCCAGCAGCTTACAGGGGCTTAATCAGCCCCAGCATTTT. This codes for CASSLQGLNQPQHF.

V gene TRBV28 combines with J gene TRBJ2-3; D remains ambiguous. CDR1 is MDHEN and CDR2 is SYDVKM in the germline V gene. The length of the CDR3 is 12 residues. Trimming pared 7 bases from V and 4 bases from J, leaving 9 bases between. DNA of the CDR3: TGTGCCAGCACTGGGCCAGCAGATACGCAGTATTTT. This encodes CASTGPADTQYF.

V and J are TRBV5-1 and TRBJ1-3; D remains unclear. Germline-derived CDR1 and CDR2 are SGHRS and YFSETQ. Trimming left V 0 bases short and J 0 bases short, with 7 bases between. The CDR3 sequence is 15 residues long. The CDR3 DNA sequence: TGCGCCAGCAGCTTGGGTCCGAGCTCTGGAAACACCATATATTTT. It yields the protein CASSLGPSSGNTIYF.

V is TRBV6-4 and J is TRBJ1-2; TRBD1 aligns across 8 bases. The germline V gene encodes CDR1 MRHNA and CDR2 SNTAGT. The CDR3 has 14 residues. V was clipped by 1 base and J by 3 bases; unmatched bases: 1. CDR3 region: CASSDYRGYYGYTF. CDR3 DNA sequence: TGTGCCAGCAGTGACTACAGGGGGTACTATGGCTACACCTTC.

The V and J genes are TRBV29-1 and TRBJ1-4; D is undetermined. Looked up from germline, CDR1 is SQVTM and CDR2 is ANQGSEA. The CDR3 contains 11 residues. V gave up 4 bases and J gave up 6 bases, with 6 bases separating them. The CDR3: CSVGNYEKLFF. CDR3 nucleotides: TGCAGCGTTGGTAATTATGAAAAACTGTTTTTT.

The rearrangement uses TRBV7-9 and TRBJ2-2; weak D call: TRBD1 (6 bases). Germline V gene lookup returns CDR1 SEHNR and CDR2 FQNEAQ (reference sequence). The CDR3 is 14 amino acids. The ends were cut back, 5 bases at V and 7 bases at J, with 14 bases in the middle. The CDR3 region is CASSPGVVNGELFF. The CDR3 coding sequence is TGTGCCAGCAGCCCAGGGGTTGTTAACGGGGAGCTGTTTTTT.

The chain carries TRBV2 and TRBJ1-4, with D possibly being TRBD1 (5 bases). Trimming took off 6 bases at V and 4 bases at J, with 12 bases between the two ends. The CDR3 runs to 14 residues. Germline V gene lookup returns CDR1 SNHLY and CDR2 FYNNEI. The CDR3 loop reads CASRYFQGNEKLFF. The CDR3, as DNA: TGTGCCAGCAGATATTTCCAGGGTAATGAAAAACTGTTTTTT. Together with reference TRBV2 and TRBJ1-4, the CDR3 gives the full variable domain: EPEVTQTPSHQVTQMGQEVILRCVPISNHLYFYWYRQILGQKVEFLVSFYNNEISEKSEIFDDQFSVERPDGSNFTLKIRSTKLEDSAMYFCASRYFQGNEKLFFGSGTQLSVL.

CDR3 nucleotide sequence: TGCGCCAGCAGCTTTTCGGGAGGCACCTACGAGCAGTACTTC. Translation: CASSFSGGTYEQYF. The V gene is TRBV5-1, the J gene TRBJ2-7, with 7 bases aligning to TRBD2. The CDR3 runs 14 residues. The V gene's germline CDR1 is SGHRS and CDR2 YFSETQ. V lost 2 bases to trimming and J lost 2 bases; unmatched junction nucleotides: 4.

For the CDR3, the DNA is TGTGCCAGCAGCTTGGACCAGGGGGGACAGTACTTC. This sequence encodes CASSLDQGGQYF. The V and J genes are TRBV5-4 and TRBJ2-4, with D maybe TRBD1 (7 bases). Germline V lookup: CDR1 SGHNT, CDR2 YYREEE (reference sequence). Trimming took 0 bases from V and 13 from J, leaving 11 bases between them. The length of the CDR3 is 12 residues.

V gene TRBV29-1 combines with J gene TRBJ2-2; 8 nucleotides align to TRBD2. Per the germline V gene, CDR1 is SQVTM and CDR2 is ANQGSEA. Germline trimming cut 4 bases from V and 6 bases from J; bases unmatched to any gene: 7. There are 14 residues in the CDR3. The CDR3 nucleotides read TGCAGCGTTGGGGCGGGGGGTCTGGCCGGGGAGCTGTTTTTT. The encoded protein is CSVGAGGLAGELFF.